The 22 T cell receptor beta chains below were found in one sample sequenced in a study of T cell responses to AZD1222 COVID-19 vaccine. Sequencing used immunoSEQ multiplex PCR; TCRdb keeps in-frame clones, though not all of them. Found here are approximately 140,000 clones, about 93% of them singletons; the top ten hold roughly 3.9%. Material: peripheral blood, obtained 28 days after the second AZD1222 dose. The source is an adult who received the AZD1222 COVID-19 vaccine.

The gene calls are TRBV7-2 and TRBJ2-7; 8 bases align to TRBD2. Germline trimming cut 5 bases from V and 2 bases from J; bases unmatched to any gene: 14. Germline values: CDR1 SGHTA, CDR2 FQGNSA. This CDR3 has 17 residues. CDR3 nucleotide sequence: TGTGCCAGCAGCCCGATATTCGCACTAGCGGAAACCTACGAGCAGTACTTC. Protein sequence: CASSPIFALAETYEQYF. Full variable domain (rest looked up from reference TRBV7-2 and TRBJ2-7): GAGVSQSPSNKVTEKGKDVELRCDPISGHTALYWYRQSLGQGLEFLIYFQGNSAPDKSGLPSDRFSAERTGGSVSTLTIQRTQQEDSAVYLCASSPIFALAETYEQYFGPGTRLTVT.

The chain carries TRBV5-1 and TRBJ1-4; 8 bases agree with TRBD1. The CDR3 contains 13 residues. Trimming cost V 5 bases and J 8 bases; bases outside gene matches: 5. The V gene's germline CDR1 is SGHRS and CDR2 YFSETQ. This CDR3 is CASRQGGEEKLFF. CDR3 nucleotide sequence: TGCGCCAGCAGACAGGGGGGCGAGGAAAAACTGTTTTTT.

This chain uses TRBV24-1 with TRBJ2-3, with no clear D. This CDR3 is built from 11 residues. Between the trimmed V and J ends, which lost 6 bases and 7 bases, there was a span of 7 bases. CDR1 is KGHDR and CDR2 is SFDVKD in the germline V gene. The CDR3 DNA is TGTGCCACCAGTTCCTTGAATACGCAGTATTTT. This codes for CATSSLNTQYF.

CDR3 amino acids: CASSEIADRGLAFF. DNA for the CDR3: TGTGCCAGCAGTGAGATAGCGGACAGGGGTTTGGCTTTCTTT. The V and J genes are TRBV2 and TRBJ1-1, with 9 bases matching TRBD1. V lost 3 bases, J lost 11 bases, and 10 bases stayed unmatched. The CDR3 consists of 14 residues. Germline CDR1 reads SNHLY; CDR2 reads FYNNEI.

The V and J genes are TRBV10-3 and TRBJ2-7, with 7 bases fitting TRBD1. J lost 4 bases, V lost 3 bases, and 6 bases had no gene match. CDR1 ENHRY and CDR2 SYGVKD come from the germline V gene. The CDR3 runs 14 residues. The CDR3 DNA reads TGTGCCATCAGTGACCCGGGACAGAGATACGAGCAGTACTTC. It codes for CAISDPGQRYEQYF.

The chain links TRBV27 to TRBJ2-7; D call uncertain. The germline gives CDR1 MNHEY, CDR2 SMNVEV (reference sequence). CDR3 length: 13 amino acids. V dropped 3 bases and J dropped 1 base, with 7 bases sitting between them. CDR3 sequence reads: CASSLGRSYEQYF. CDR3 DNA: TGTGCCAGCAGTTTGGGCAGATCCTACGAGCAGTACTTC.

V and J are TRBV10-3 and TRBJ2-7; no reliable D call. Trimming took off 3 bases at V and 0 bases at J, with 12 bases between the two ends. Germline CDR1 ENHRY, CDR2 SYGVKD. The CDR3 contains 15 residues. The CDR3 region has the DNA TGTGCCATCAGTGACCCGGCAGGTCGCTCCTACGAGCAGTACTTC. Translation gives CAISDPAGRSYEQYF.

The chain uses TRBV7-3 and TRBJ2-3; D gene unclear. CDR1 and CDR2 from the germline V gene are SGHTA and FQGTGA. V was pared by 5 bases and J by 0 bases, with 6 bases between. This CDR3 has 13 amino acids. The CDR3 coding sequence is TGTGCCAGCAGCCCCCTTAGCACAGATACGCAGTATTTT. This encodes CASSPLSTDTQYF.

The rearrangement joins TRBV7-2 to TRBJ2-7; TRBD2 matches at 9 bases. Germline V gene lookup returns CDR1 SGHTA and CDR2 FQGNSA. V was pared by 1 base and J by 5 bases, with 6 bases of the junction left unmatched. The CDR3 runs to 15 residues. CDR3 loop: CASSLGGGGANEQYF. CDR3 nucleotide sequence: TGTGCCAGCAGCTTAGGAGGCGGGGGGGCGAACGAGCAGTACTTC.

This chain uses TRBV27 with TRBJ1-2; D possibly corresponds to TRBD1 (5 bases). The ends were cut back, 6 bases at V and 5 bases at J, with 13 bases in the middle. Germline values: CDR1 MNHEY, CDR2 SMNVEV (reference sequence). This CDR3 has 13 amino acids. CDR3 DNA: TGTGCCAGCAGCCTGGGGCGCTCATATGGCTACACCTTC. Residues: CASSLGRSYGYTF.

The CDR3 loop reads CASRGHGRVYNEQFF. The CDR3 DNA reads TGTGCCAGCAGGGGTCACGGGAGAGTCTACAATGAGCAGTTCTTC. J is TRBJ2-1 and V is TRBV28, with D perhaps matching TRBD2 (6 bases). CDR3 size: 15 residues. Germline V gene sequence: CDR1 MDHEN, CDR2 SYDVKM. V was cut by 6 bases and J by 3 bases, with 15 bases left in between.

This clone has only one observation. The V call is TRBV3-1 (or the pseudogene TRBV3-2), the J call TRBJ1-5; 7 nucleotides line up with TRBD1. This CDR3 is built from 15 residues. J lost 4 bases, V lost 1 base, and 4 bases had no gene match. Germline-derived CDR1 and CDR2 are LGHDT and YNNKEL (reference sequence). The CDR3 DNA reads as TGTGCCAGCAGCCAAGGCTGGGACAGTAATCAGCCCCAGCATTTT. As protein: CASSQGWDSNQPQHF.

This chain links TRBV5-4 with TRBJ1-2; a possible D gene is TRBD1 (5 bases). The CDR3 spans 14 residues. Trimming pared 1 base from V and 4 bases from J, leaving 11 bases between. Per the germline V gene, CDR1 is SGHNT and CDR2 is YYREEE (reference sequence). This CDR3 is CASSLFRAGYGYTF. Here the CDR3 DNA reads TGTGCCAGCAGCTTGTTCAGGGCTGGCTATGGCTACACCTTC.

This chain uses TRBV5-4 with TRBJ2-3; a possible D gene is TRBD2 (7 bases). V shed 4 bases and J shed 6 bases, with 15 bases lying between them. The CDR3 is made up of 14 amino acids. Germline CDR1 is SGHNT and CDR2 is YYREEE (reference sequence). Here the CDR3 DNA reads TGTGCCAGCAGCCTGTGGGGGGGCCCGGATACGCAGTATTTT. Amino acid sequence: CASSLWGGPDTQYF. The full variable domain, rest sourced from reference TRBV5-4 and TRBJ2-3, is ETGVTQSPTHLIKTRGQQVTLRCSSQSGHNTVSWYQQALGQGPQFIFQYYREEENGRGNFPPRFSGLQFPNYSSELNVNALELDDSALYLCASSLWGGPDTQYFGPGTRLTVL.

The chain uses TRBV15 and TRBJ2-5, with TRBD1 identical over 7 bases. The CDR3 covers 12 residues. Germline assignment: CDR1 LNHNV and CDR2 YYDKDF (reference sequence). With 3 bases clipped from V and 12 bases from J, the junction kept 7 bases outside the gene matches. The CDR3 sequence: CATSRTGTPEYF. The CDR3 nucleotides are TGTGCCACCAGCAGGACAGGGACCCCGGAGTACTTC.

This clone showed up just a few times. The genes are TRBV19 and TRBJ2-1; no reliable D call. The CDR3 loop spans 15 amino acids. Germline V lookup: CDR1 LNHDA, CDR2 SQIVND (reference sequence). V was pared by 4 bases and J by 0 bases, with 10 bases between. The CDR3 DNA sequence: TGTGCCAGTAGTACGCTGAGCTACTCCTACAATGAGCAGTTCTTC. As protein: CASSTLSYSYNEQFF. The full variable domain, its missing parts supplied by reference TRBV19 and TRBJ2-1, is DGGITQSPKYLFRKEGQNVTLSCEQNLNHDAMYWYRQDPGQGLRLIYYSQIVNDFQKGDIAEGYSVSREKKESFPLTVTSAQKNPTAFYLCASSTLSYSYNEQFFGPGTRLTVL.

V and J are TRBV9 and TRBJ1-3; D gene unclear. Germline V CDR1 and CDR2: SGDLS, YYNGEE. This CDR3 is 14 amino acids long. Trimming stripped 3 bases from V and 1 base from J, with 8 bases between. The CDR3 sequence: CASSGRVSGNTIYF. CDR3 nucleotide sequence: TGTGCCAGCAGCGGGAGGGTTTCTGGAAACACCATATATTTT.

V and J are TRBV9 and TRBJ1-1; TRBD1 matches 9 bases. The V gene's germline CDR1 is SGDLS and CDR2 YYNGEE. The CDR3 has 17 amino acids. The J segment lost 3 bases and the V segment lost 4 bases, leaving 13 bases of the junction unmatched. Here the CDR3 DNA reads TGTGCCAGCAGCCCCCACCTCCCGACAGGGGGGGACACTGAAGCTTTCTTT. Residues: CASSPHLPTGGDTEAFF.

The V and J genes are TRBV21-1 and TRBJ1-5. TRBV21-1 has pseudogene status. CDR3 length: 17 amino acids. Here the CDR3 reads CASSKLSTGGVDQPQHF. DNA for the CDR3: TGTGCCAGCAGCAAATTATCGACAGGCGGGGTCGATCAGCCCCAGCATTTT.

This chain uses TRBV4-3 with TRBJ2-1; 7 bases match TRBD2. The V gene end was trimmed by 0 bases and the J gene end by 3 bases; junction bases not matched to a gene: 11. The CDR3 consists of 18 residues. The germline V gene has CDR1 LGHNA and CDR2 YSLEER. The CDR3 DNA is TGCGCCAGCAGCCAAGATCGGGGGATAGCGGGCCGCTACAATGAGCAGTTCTTC. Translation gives CASSQDRGIAGRYNEQFF.

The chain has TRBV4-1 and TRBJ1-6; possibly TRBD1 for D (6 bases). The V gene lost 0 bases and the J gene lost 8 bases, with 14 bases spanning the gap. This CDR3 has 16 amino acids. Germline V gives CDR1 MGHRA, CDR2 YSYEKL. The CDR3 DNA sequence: TGCGCCAGCAGCCAAGATCGTAGGGGGGGGCATTCACCCCTCCACTTT. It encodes CASSQDRRGGHSPLHF.

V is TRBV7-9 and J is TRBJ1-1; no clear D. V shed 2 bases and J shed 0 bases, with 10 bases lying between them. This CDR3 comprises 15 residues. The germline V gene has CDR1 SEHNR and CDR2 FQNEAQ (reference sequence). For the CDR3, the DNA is TGTGCCAGCAGCTTAAGTCTCGGTATGAACACTGAAGCTTTCTTT. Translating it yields CASSLSLGMNTEAFF. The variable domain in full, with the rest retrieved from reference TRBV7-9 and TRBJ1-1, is DTGVSQNPRHKITKRGQNVTFRCDPISEHNRLYWYRQTLGQGPEFLTYFQNEAQLEKSRLLSDRFSAERPKGSFSTLEIQRTEQGDSAMYLCASSLSLGMNTEAFFGQGTRLTVV.